The clone carrying this T cell receptor beta chain was picked up many times. The CDR3 runs 15 residues. Germline assignment: CDR1 SGHRS and CDR2 YFSETQ. Trimming cost V 4 bases and J 0 bases, with 13 bases left between them. A library of TCRbeta sequences, prepared with unique molecular identifiers, was generated. TCRdb ran MiXCR on the PCR reads and lists one entry per CDR3 protein. The sample consists of more than 200,000 distinct CDR3 sequences, around 9.7% of them appearing once. The data originate from a study of T-cell reconstitution after alpha-beta-depleted transplantation in children. The sample here was PBMCs from the stem cell graft donor, taken from the stem cell graft. The sequence came from a human donor who donated a stem cell graft to a child with SCID. This sequence joins TRBV5-1 and TRBJ1-1; D gene unclear. CDR3 residues: CASSPQGPLNTEAFF. DNA for the CDR3: TGCGCCAGCAGCCCCCAAGGACCGTTGAACACTGAAGCTTTCTTT.